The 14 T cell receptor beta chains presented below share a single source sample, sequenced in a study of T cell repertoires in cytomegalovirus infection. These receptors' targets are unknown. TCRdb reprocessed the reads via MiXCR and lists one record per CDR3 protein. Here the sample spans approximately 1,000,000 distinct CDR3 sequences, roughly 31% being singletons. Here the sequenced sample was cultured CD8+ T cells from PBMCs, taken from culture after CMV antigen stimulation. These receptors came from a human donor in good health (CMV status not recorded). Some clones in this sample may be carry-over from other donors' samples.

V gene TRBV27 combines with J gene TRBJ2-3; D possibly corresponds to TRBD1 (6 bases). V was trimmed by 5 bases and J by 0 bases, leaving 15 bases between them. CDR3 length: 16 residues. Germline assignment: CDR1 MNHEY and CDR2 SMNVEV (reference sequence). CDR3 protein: CASSPRTVSSTDTQYF. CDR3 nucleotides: TGTGCCAGCAGTCCGAGGACAGTTTCTAGCACAGATACGCAGTATTTT.

In DNA, the CDR3 is TGTGCCAGCAGCTTGCTAGGTCAGGGTTCACCCCGTAAGGATTCACCCCTCCACTTT. Encoded protein: CASSLLGQGSPRKDSPLHF. The V and J genes are TRBV5-6 and TRBJ1-6, with a possible D match to TRBD1 (5 bases). The CDR3 has 19 residues. Germline V lookup: CDR1 SGHDT, CDR2 YYEEEE. The germline V and J ends were trimmed by 1 base and 8 bases, with 25 bases remaining between them.

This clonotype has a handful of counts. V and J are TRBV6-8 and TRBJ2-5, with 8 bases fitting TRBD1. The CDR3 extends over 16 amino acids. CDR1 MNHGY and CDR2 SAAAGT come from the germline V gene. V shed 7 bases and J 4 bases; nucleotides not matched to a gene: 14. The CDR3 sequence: CASTGFRTGLGETQYF. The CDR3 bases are TGTGCCAGCACAGGCTTTCGGACAGGGTTGGGAGAGACCCAGTACTTC.

CDR3: CSARDFTGGRDQPQHF. Here the CDR3 DNA reads TGCAGTGCTAGAGACTTTACAGGGGGGAGAGATCAGCCCCAGCATTTT. The V and J genes are TRBV20-1 and TRBJ1-5; 8 positions match TRBD1. Germline V CDR1 and CDR2: DFQATT, SNEGSKA (reference sequence). With 0 bases clipped from V and 5 bases from J, the junction kept 9 bases outside the gene matches. CDR3 length equals 16 residues.

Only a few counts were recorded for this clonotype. CDR3 in DNA: TGCGCCAGCAGCTTGGGGCCCGGGGGGCTAGCCAAAAACATTCAGTACTTC. Translated, it gives CASSLGPGGLAKNIQYF. This rearrangement joins TRBV5-1 to TRBJ2-4; D might be TRBD2 (7 bases). This CDR3 comprises 17 residues. V was shortened by 0 bases and J by 0 bases, with 13 bases between the two germline ends. Germline CDR1 SGHRS, CDR2 YFSETQ. Full variable domain (missing parts from reference TRBV5-1 and TRBJ2-4): KAGVTQTPRYLIKTRGQQVTLSCSPISGHRSVSWYQQTPGQGLQFLFEYFSETQRNKGNFPGRFSGRQFSNSRSEMNVSTLELGDSALYLCASSLGPGGLAKNIQYFGAGTRLSVL.

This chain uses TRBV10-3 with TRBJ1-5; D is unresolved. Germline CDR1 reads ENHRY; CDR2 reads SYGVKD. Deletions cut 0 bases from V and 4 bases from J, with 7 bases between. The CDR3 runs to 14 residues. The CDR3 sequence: CAISESIGNQPQHF. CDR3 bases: TGTGCCATCAGTGAGTCGATAGGGAATCAGCCCCAGCATTTT.

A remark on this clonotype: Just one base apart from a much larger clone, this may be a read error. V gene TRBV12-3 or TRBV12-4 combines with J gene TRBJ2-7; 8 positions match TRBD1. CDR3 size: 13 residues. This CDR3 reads CVSSTGTGYEQYF. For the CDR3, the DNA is TGTGTCAGCTCGACCGGGACAGGTTACGAGCAGTACTTC.

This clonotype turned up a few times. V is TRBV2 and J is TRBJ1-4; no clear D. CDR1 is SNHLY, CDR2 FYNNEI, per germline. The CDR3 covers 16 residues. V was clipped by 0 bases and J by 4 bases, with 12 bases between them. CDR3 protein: CASSEALETDNEKLFF. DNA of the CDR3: TGTGCCAGCAGTGAAGCGCTAGAAACCGATAATGAAAAACTGTTTTTT.

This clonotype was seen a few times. The CDR3 protein is CASSAGGRQVGGYTF. The CDR3 DNA is TGTGCCAGCAGCGCAGGGGGTAGACAAGTGGGTGGCTACACCTTC. The rearrangement joins TRBV7-8 to TRBJ1-2; 7 bases are a match to TRBD1. CDR1 is SGHVS, CDR2 FQNEAQ, per germline. The CDR3 extends over 15 amino acids. Trimming at V came to 5 bases and at J to 7 bases, leaving 13 bases not matched to a gene.

For the CDR3, the DNA is TGTGCCAGCGCCGAGGAACAGAATCAGCCCCAGCATTTT. This sequence encodes CASAEEQNQPQHF. The rearrangement links TRBV27 to TRBJ1-5; D gene unclear. The germline gives CDR1 MNHEY, CDR2 SMNVEV (reference sequence). Trimming removed 8 bases from V and 4 bases from J, with 12 bases in between. There are 13 residues in the CDR3.

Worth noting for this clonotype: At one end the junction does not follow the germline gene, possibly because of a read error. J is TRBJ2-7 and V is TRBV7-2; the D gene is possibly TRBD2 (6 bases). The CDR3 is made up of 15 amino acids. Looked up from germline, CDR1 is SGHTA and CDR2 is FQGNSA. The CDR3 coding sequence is TGTGTCAGCAGCTTAGCGGTAGGATACTCCTACGAGCAGTACTTC. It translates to CVSSLAVGYSYEQYF.

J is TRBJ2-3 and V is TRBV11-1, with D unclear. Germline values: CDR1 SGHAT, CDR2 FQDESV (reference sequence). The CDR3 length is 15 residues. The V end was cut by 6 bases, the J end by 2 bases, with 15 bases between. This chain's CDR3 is CASSPDMTFTDTQYF. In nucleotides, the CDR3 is TGTGCCAGCAGTCCTGACATGACGTTCACAGATACGCAGTATTTT.

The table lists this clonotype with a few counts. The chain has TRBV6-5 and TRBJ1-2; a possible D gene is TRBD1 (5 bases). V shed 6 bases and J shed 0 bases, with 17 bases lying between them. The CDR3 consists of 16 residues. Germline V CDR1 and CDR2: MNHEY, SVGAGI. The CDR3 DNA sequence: TGTGCCAGCAGACTCGACAGACTCCTAGCTAACTATGGCTACACCTTC. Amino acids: CASRLDRLLANYGYTF.

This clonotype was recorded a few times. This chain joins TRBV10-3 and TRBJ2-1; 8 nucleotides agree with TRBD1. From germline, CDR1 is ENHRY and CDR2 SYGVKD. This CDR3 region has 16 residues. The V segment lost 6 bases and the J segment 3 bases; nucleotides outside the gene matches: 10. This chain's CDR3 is CAISPLTGVHYNEQFF. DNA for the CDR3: TGTGCCATCAGCCCGCTGACAGGGGTCCACTACAATGAGCAGTTCTTC.